In this sample, the clone carrying this TCR beta chain turned up many times. The antigen is not known. The CDR3 length is 15 residues. The junction had 6 bases not matched to a gene; V was cut back by 1 base and J by 3 bases. The germline gives CDR1 LGHDT, CDR2 YNNKEL (reference sequence). The sample belongs to a study of regulatory T cells in long-lasting Graves disease. Broader study findings: The analysis examined peripheral blood only and excluded thyroid tissue.

Through Arm-PCR of CDR3 regions and iRepertoire HTBI primers, TCR beta libraries were built. TCRdb re-called the multiplex PCR reads through MiXCR, storing one row per CDR3 protein. Of approximately 230,000 distinct CDR3 sequences in the sample, about 16% were seen once. Time point specified: newly diagnosed GD, antithyroid drugs for less than 3 months. Following extraction of RNA from PBMCs, that RNA was used to make the TCR library. The clonotype was recovered from a female donor with Graves disease. Sample: peripheral blood mononuclear cells (PBMCs), taken at new diagnosis, from a patient treated with antithyroid drugs. This chain links TRBV3-1 with TRBJ2-7; 7 bases match TRBD1. CDR3 loop: CASSQGGDRDYEQYF. In DNA form, the CDR3 reads TGTGCCAGCAGCCAAGGTGGAGACAGGGACTACGAGCAGTACTTC.